The TCR beta chain described here comes from a study of T cell repertoires in cytomegalovirus infection. Whole-study context: A matching HLA type, together with CMV infection, was signaled by public TCR beta signatures.

Points from the study as a whole: What dominated the ex vivo response were HLA-C-restricted CMV-specific TCR beta clonotypes.

CDR1 SGHVS and CDR2 FNYEAQ come from the germline V gene. CDR3 length equals 15 residues. J was trimmed by 7 bases and V by 5 bases; bases with no gene match: 8. This clonotype has just a few counts. Its cognate antigen is unknown. Each CDR3 protein is one row after TCRdb ran MiXCR on the reads. The sample contains approximately 590,000 distinct CDR3 sequences, 40% of which appear only once. This receptor was taken from a human donor in good health (CMV status not recorded). Some clones in this sample may be carry-over from other donors' samples. This chain uses TRBV7-6 with TRBJ2-1; 10 nucleotides agree with TRBD2. The sequencing used cultured PBMCs, collected from culture after CMV antigen stimulation. The CDR3 loop is CASSPRGTSVNEQFF. The DNA for the CDR3 is TGTGCCAGCAGCCCGCGAGGGACTAGCGTTAATGAGCAGTTCTTC.